This TCR beta chain was identified in a study of shared clonotypes between healthy human individuals (dated by TCRdb to 2019 to 2021). For context, the study as a whole: A few men and a couple of women, aged 18 to 49 years, made up the cohort. For each donor, three plates each were used for CD4 naive and CD4 memory, two plates were used for CD8 naive, and one plate was used for CD8 memory. Per donor, leukapheresis produced somewhere between about 0.85 and 9.5 billion PBMCs. To estimate repertoire size and how much clonotypes are shared between individuals, the study performed deep sequencing of blood TCR repertoires from roughly five healthy adults. To increase sequencing depth and limit assay-specific biases, different laboratories used diverse techniques to prepare libraries and sequence TCR repertoires.

CD8 naive samples were obtained by positive selection for CCR7 among CD45RO-negative cells, yielding a CD45RA+CCR7+ population from which TemRA cells were excluded. Donors were healthy HIV-negative adults with no recently reported acute infections or vaccinations. Every donor was a Caucasian adult living in Nashville, Tennessee, USA. After blood collection by leukapheresis, PBMCs were isolated using Ficoll-Histopaque density gradient centrifugation and then cryopreserved in the vapor phase of liquid nitrogen. Analytical flow cytometry was used to check the purity and quantity of every magnetically sorted T cell population. Genomic DNA was isolated from every sorted fraction and measured by UV absorbance on a Nanodrop 2000c. V lost 4 bases and J lost 0 bases; the stretch between them is 14 bases long. Reading from cysteine to phenylalanine, the CDR3 counts 15 amino acids. Only CDR3 DNA remains: 45 bases, in frame from the first base. Per the germline V gene, SGHDT is the CDR1 and YYEEEE is the CDR2.

On this clone itself: This clone's antigen is unknown. Base quality data are lacking; no much larger clone is found one base away.

Study-wide findings and limitations: Pairwise subsampling led to the expectation that sequencing depth would affect the degree of clonotype sharing among donors. Only blood was sampled, and tissue TCR repertoires likely differ from those in blood. The genetic and exposure-history diversity represented was limited by the small number of donors. Rarefaction of sorted-subset datasets indicated incomplete sequencing despite the large sequencing depth. Higher generation probabilities were observed for clonotypes shared by all four sorted-subset donors than for non-shared clonotypes. Sharing across a few donors was observed for roughly 5% of naive CD4, over 3% of naive CD8, 2% to 2.5% of memory CD4, and about 0.4% of memory CD8 clonotypes. Estimated clonotype richness was generally larger for naive than for memory subsets.

Using the deep immunoSEQ assay, TCR CDR3 regions were amplified from genomic DNA by multiplex PCR. For each cell subset, the extracted genomic DNA was distributed evenly across all wells of several immunoSEQ 96-well plates, and each plate served as one replicate. Each replicate PCR for sorted subsets received around 210 ng genomic DNA, equal to around 32,000 T cell genomes. The purified libraries were quantified using a Qubit 3.0 fluorometer, sized with a Bioanalyzer 2100, and then quantified again using the KAPA Library Quantification kit. Every immunoSEQ 96-well plate was sequenced on a separate single-read 150-cycle Illumina NextSeq 550 flow cell. The study's own analysis went as follows. Because the immunoSEQ output held only junctional sequences and lacked quality scores, the filtering could not match the filtering applied to full-length reads. Sequences were annotated with PyIR, a Python wrapper for IgBLAST v1.9, and V/J genes and CDR3 were assigned using IMGT germline references. Reads with weak V/J assignments (E-value above 1e-6), missing CDR3, stop codons, out-of-frame junctions, or ambiguous translated residues were removed. V3J clonotypes were defined by identical inferred V gene, J gene, and CDR3 amino acid sequence. Percentage overlap between repertoires was computed as shared unique clonotypes divided by the size of the smaller repertoire. RTK rarefaction, the Chao1 estimator, and Recon v2.1 estimates of unobserved clonotypes were used to assess repertoire richness. Generation probabilities for all TCRbeta clonotypes obtained by the gDNA method from a handful of donors were computed using OLGA. What TCRdb holds here is the immuneACCESS table cut down to in-frame rearrangements. Part of the clones is not present; checked against another copy, under half of the missing clones reflect an unresolved V gene, and the others are unexplained. That table supplies the V and J calls and clone size; D and trimming were determined from the DNA. This sample comprises about 2 million clones, about 94% of them detected only once. The top ten clones comprise around 1.1% of the sample.

This sequence originates from a man aged 18-30 years in good health. The sequenced material came from naive CD8+ T cells sorted from blood. In light of the paper, this sample's cell subset or site label describes: CD45RA+CCR7+. The sequence links TRBV5-6 to TRBJ2-7, with the D gene uncertain. The CDR3 protein is CASSPFTILSYEQYF. The nucleotides are TGTGCCAGCAGCCCTTTTACCATACTCTCCTACGAGCAGTACTTC. Full variable domain (CDR3 extended with the reference TRBV5-6 and TRBJ2-7 proteins): DAGVTQSPTHLIKTRGQQVTLRCSPKSGHDTVSWYQQALGQGPQFIFQYYEEEERQRGNFPDRFSGHQFPNYSSELNVNALLLGDSALYLCASSPFTILSYEQYFGPGTRLTVT.